One and the same sample provided the 26 T cell receptor beta chains below, sequenced in a study of shared clonotypes between healthy human individuals. Clones were read by immunoSEQ multiplex PCR, and TCRdb kept only the in-frame ones, dropping some. The sample carries under 850,000 clones, approximately 92% recorded once. Naive CD8 cells lacked CD45RO, underwent positive selection for CCR7 and left out terminally differentiated effector memory CD45RA+ cells. Source material: naive CD8+ T cells sorted from blood. Receptors were obtained from a man aged 25 to 40 in good health.

The rearrangement links TRBV14 to TRBJ2-7; possibly TRBD2 for D (5 bases). In germline, CDR1 is SGHDN, CDR2 FVKESK. V lost 6 bases, J lost 4 bases, and 13 bases lay in between. The CDR3 has 13 amino acids. CDR3 residues: CASSLAVPYEQYF. The CDR3 nucleotides read TGTGCCAGCAGTCTAGCTGTTCCTTACGAGCAGTACTTC. Using reference TRBV14 and TRBJ2-7 for the parts outside the CDR3, the full variable domain is EAGVTQFPSHSVIEKGQTVTLRCDPISGHDNLYWYRRVMGKEIKFLLHFVKESKQDESGMPNNRFLAERTGGTYSTLKVQPAELEDSGVYFCASSLAVPYEQYFGPGTRLTVT.

This rearrangement joins TRBV14 to TRBJ2-7; TRBD1 aligns across 8 bases. This CDR3 region has 16 residues. Germline V gene sequence: CDR1 SGHDN, CDR2 FVKESK. V was clipped by 2 bases and J by 1 base; unmatched bases: 7. The CDR3 sequence is CASSQPRQGKSYEQYF. Here the CDR3 DNA reads TGTGCCAGCAGCCAACCCAGACAGGGGAAATCCTACGAGCAGTACTTC.

The V gene is TRBV5-1, the J gene TRBJ2-7, with TRBD1 matching 9 bases. The CDR3 length is 14 residues. After removal of 4 bases from V and 4 bases from J, the junction contained 6 bases not matched to a gene. Germline V gene data show CDR1 as SGHRS and CDR2 as YFSETQ. CDR3 DNA sequence: TGCGCCAGCAGCGACGGGACAGGGCTTTACGAGCAGTACTTC. This codes for CASSDGTGLYEQYF.

The sample holds one count of this clone. The V and J genes are TRBV5-1 and TRBJ2-5, with TRBD1 as a possible D gene (6 bases). CDR1 and CDR2 from the germline V gene are SGHRS and YFSETQ. The CDR3 has 16 residues. Trimming took off 0 bases at V and 1 base at J, with 13 bases between the two ends. For the CDR3, the DNA is TGCGCCAGCAGCTTGGGTTTCAAGGACAGCCAAGAGACCCAGTACTTC. It codes for CASSLGFKDSQETQYF.

This chain connects TRBV10-3 to TRBJ1-2, with 7 bases lining up with TRBD1. The CDR3 has 16 amino acids. V shed 2 bases and J 7 bases; nucleotides not matched to a gene: 13. CDR1 and CDR2 (germline): ENHRY, SYGVKD. Written as DNA, the CDR3 is TGTGCCATCAGTGAGCCCCTGACAGGGCTTTTCCTTGGCTACACCTTC. As protein: CAISEPLTGLFLGYTF.

This chain joins TRBV5-5 and TRBJ1-5; tentatively, D is TRBD1 (6 bases). Germline-derived CDR1 and CDR2 are SGHKS and YYEKEE (reference sequence). The CDR3 loop spans 16 amino acids. V shed 4 bases and J shed 2 bases, with 16 bases lying between them. The CDR3 spells CASSLFSGDGNQPQHF. In DNA form, the CDR3 reads TGTGCCAGCAGCCTATTTTCAGGGGATGGCAATCAGCCCCAGCATTTT.

CDR3 DNA sequence: TGTGCCAGCAGTGAATGGCAGGGTATTAATGAGCAGTTCTTC. Protein product: CASSEWQGINEQFF. V and J are TRBV2 and TRBJ2-1, with TRBD1 as a possible D gene (5 bases). The length of the CDR3 is 14 residues. V lost 2 bases to trimming and J lost 7 bases, with 12 bases between them. CDR1 SNHLY and CDR2 FYNNEI come from the germline V gene.

This sequence joins TRBV7-6 and TRBJ1-5; D gene uncertain. Germline loops: CDR1 SGHVS, CDR2 FNYEAQ. This CDR3 comprises 14 residues. The germline V and J ends were trimmed by 5 bases and 1 base, with 9 bases remaining between them. The DNA for the CDR3 is TGTGCCAGCAGCCAGGTAGGAAGCAATCAGCCCCAGCATTTT. The encoded protein is CASSQVGSNQPQHF.

The chain recombines TRBV2 with TRBJ2-1; the D gene is possibly TRBD2 (5 bases). Trimming took off 2 bases at V and 2 bases at J, with 13 bases between the two ends. Germline V gene lookup returns CDR1 SNHLY and CDR2 FYNNEI. The CDR3 is 16 amino acids. As DNA, the CDR3 is TGTGCCAGCAGTGAATTCAACGCGGGTGCCTACAATGAGCAGTTCTTC. Translated, it gives CASSEFNAGAYNEQFF.

The V call is TRBV27, the J call TRBJ1-1; 9 nucleotides match TRBD1. The CDR3 contains 15 residues. The V segment lost 5 bases and the J segment 3 bases; nucleotides outside the gene matches: 7. Germline CDR1 is MNHEY and CDR2 is SMNVEV (reference sequence). Here the CDR3 DNA reads TGTGCCAGCAGTCCCAAACAGGGGGCACACACTGAAGCTTTCTTT. Translating gives CASSPKQGAHTEAFF.

The chain uses TRBV7-6 and TRBJ2-5, with 8 positions matching TRBD1. Germline assignment: CDR1 SGHVS and CDR2 FNYEAQ. After removal of 5 bases from V and 4 bases from J, the junction contained 6 bases not matched to a gene. The length of the CDR3 is 14 residues. The CDR3 coding sequence is TGTGCCAGCAGCCAGACAGGGGTCGGAGAGACCCAGTACTTC. This codes for CASSQTGVGETQYF.

The chain joins TRBV19 to TRBJ2-7; possibly TRBD1 for D (6 bases). Germline V lookup: CDR1 LNHDA, CDR2 SQIVND (reference sequence). This CDR3 has 16 amino acids. The V and J ends lost 3 bases and 2 bases respectively, with 17 bases between them. CDR3 residues: CASSMANRVYPYEQYF. The CDR3 coding sequence is TGTGCCAGTAGTATGGCTAACAGGGTTTATCCCTACGAGCAGTACTTC.

The chain joins TRBV7-9 to TRBJ2-4; 7 bases agree with TRBD2. Trimming took 4 bases from V and 3 from J; bases not matched to a gene: 6. This CDR3 region has 15 residues. Germline V gene lookup returns CDR1 SEHNR and CDR2 FQNEAQ (reference sequence). The CDR3 nucleotides read TGTGCCAGCAGCTCGACAGCGGGGTACAAAAACATTCAGTACTTC. As protein: CASSSTAGYKNIQYF.

V gene TRBV5-6 combines with J gene TRBJ2-1, with unresolved D. Trimming removed 4 bases at V and 3 bases at J, with 14 bases between. Germline V gene lookup returns CDR1 SGHDT and CDR2 YYEEEE. CDR3 length: 15 residues. This chain's CDR3 is CASSPGFNNYNEQFF. The CDR3 DNA reads TGTGCCAGCAGCCCCGGGTTCAATAACTACAATGAGCAGTTCTTC.

This chain joins TRBV6-1 and TRBJ2-7; 7 positions match TRBD2. Losses at the gene ends were 4 bases for V and 6 bases for J; bases not matched to a gene: 12. CDR1 and CDR2 from the germline V gene are MNHNS and SASEGT. The length of the CDR3 is 15 residues. In nucleotides, the CDR3 is TGTGCCAGCAGTGGGGATGAGGGTTGGGGGGGCGAGCAGTACTTC. It codes for CASSGDEGWGGEQYF.

The chain combines TRBV20-1 with TRBJ2-5; possibly TRBD1 for D (5 bases). CDR1 and CDR2 (germline): DFQATT, SNEGSKA (reference sequence). CDR3 length: 11 amino acids. The V end was cut by 5 bases, the J end by 5 bases, with 9 bases between. CDR3 coding DNA: TGCAGTGCTCCAAAGGGGGAGACCCAGTACTTC. It translates to CSAPKGETQYF.

The chain recombines TRBV13 with TRBJ2-1; TRBD2 aligns across 10 bases. The V and J ends lost 3 bases and 7 bases, in that order; junction bases with no gene match: 9. CDR3 length: 16 residues. Germline values: CDR1 PRHDT, CDR2 FYEKMQ (reference sequence). CDR3 region: CASSFLWSGRENEQFF. CDR3 nucleotide sequence: TGTGCCAGCAGCTTCCTCTGGAGCGGGAGGGAGAATGAGCAGTTCTTC. Full variable domain (missing parts from reference TRBV13 and TRBJ2-1): AAGVIQSPRHLIKEKRETATLKCYPIPRHDTVYWYQQGPGQDPQFLISFYEKMQSDKGSIPDRFSAQQFSDYHSELNMSSLELGDSALYFCASSFLWSGRENEQFFGPGTRLTVL.

The V call is TRBV28, the J call TRBJ1-1, with TRBD1 matching 7 bases. The CDR3 has 15 residues. Germline CDR1 and CDR2: MDHEN and SYDVKM. After removal of 5 bases from V and 4 bases from J, the junction contained 10 bases not matched to a gene. The CDR3 region has the DNA TGTGCCAGCAGTATACAGGGGCCGGGGGGCACTGAAGCTTTCTTT. As protein: CASSIQGPGGTEAFF. The variable domain in full, with the rest retrieved from reference TRBV28 and TRBJ1-1, is DVKVTQSSRYLVKRTGEKVFLECVQDMDHENMFWYRQDPGLGLRLIYFSYDVKMKEKGDIPEGYSVSREKKERFSLILESASTNQTSMYLCASSIQGPGGTEAFFGQGTRLTVV.

The CDR3 bases are TGTGCCAGCAGCCCCCCCAGCGGGGCAAACATTCAGTACTTC. Protein: CASSPPSGANIQYF. The chain recombines TRBV5-6 with TRBJ2-4, with 7 bases identical to TRBD2. The CDR3 runs to 14 residues. Germline CDR1 and CDR2: SGHDT and YYEEEE. Trimming at V came to 4 bases and at J to 6 bases, leaving 7 bases not matched to a gene.

The chain uses TRBV6-6 and TRBJ2-3; 7 nucleotides align to TRBD2. With 11 bases clipped from V and 6 bases from J, the junction kept 20 bases outside the gene matches. The CDR3 length is 16 residues. Germline CDR1 MNHNY, CDR2 SVGAGI (reference sequence). The CDR3 region is CAPARREHEGLDTQYF. DNA of the CDR3: TGTGCCCCGGCGAGGCGGGAGCATGAAGGTTTGGATACGCAGTATTTT.

The gene calls are TRBV30 and TRBJ2-3; tentative D call: TRBD2 (5 bases). The germline V gene encodes CDR1 GTSNPN and CDR2 SVGIG (reference sequence). The V and J ends lost 2 bases and 3 bases respectively, with 9 bases between them. The CDR3 runs to 13 residues. Here the CDR3 reads CAWSHGETDTQYF. The CDR3 coding sequence is TGTGCCTGGAGTCACGGGGAGACAGATACGCAGTATTTT. The full variable domain, in which reference TRBV30 and TRBJ2-3 provide the parts outside the CDR3, is SQTIHQWPATLVQPVGSPLSLECTVEGTSNPNLYWYRQAAGRGLQLLFYSVGIGQISSEVPQNLSASRPQDRQFILSSKKLLLSDSGFYLCAWSHGETDTQYFGPGTRLTVL.

Remarks on this clone: Other DNA sequences from this sample encode an identical CDR3 as well. The V and J genes are TRBV27 and TRBJ2-2; no clear D. The ends were cut back, 3 bases at V and 0 bases at J, with 2 bases in the middle. Germline lookup yields CDR1 MNHEY and CDR2 SMNVEV (reference sequence). This CDR3 is built from 13 residues. The CDR3 here is CASSLANTGELFF. The CDR3 nucleotides are TGTGCCAGCAGTTTGGCGAACACCGGGGAGCTGTTTTTT.

V gene TRBV18 combines with J gene TRBJ2-5, with 9 positions matching TRBD1. CDR1 and CDR2 (germline): KGHSH, LQKENI. The CDR3 has 16 amino acids. V lost 3 bases and J lost 4; bases outside the gene matches: 9. The chain's CDR3 is CASSPPVQGARETQYF. The CDR3 bases are TGTGCCAGCTCACCTCCCGTACAGGGGGCGAGAGAGACCCAGTACTTC.

The genes are TRBV11-2 and TRBJ2-7; 8 bases agree with TRBD2. This CDR3 spans 14 amino acids. V was clipped by 4 bases and J by 5 bases; unmatched bases: 7. Per germline, CDR1 SGHAT and CDR2 FQNNGV. CDR3 in amino acids: CASSSGTRQDEQYF. CDR3 DNA sequence: TGTGCCAGCAGCTCTGGGACTAGACAGGACGAGCAGTACTTC.

This rearrangement joins TRBV14 to TRBJ1-1; D gene unclear. This CDR3 region has 15 residues. Per the germline V gene, CDR1 is SGHDN and CDR2 is FVKESK. The V end was cut by 4 bases, the J end by 0 bases, with 12 bases between. The CDR3 nucleotides read TGTGCCAGCAGCCGAGAACTGCGTATGAACACTGAAGCTTTCTTT. Translation: CASSRELRMNTEAFF.

V and J are TRBV2 and TRBJ2-7, with 10 bases identical to TRBD2. Germline CDR1 SNHLY, CDR2 FYNNEI. The CDR3 runs to 15 residues. The trim removed 5 bases at V and 2 bases at J, leaving 6 bases unmatched. The CDR3 reads CASSYTSGMTYEQYF. In DNA form, the CDR3 reads TGTGCCAGCAGTTATACTAGCGGGATGACCTACGAGCAGTACTTC.